This is a list of T cell receptor beta chains from one sample in a study of cytomegalovirus exposure and HLA in healthy donors. Profiling relied on immunoSEQ multiplex PCR, and the TCRdb table lists in-frame clones only, not all of them. The top ten clones hold around 2.9% of a sample with 130,000 to 150,000 clones, roughly 80% of them seen once. Specimen: PBMCs. The receptor source for this set is a female donor in good health and CMV-seronegative. The CDR3 runs from the conserved cysteine through the conserved F or W. A D gene is named only where the DNA matches it firmly. Expanded clones are given a class, and other clones once, few, many or no size at all.

j_call: TRBJ2-4; v_call: TRBV30; d_call: TRBD2; clone_size: -; cdr3_aa: CAWSWGAMVLAGGKNIQYF; cdr3_nt: TGTGCCTGGAGTTGGGGGGCCATGGTATTAGCGGGGGGCAAAAACATTCAGTACTTC
j_call: TRBJ2-1; v_call: TRBV7-7; d_call: -; clone_size: -; cdr3_aa: CASSRPSEVYNEQFF; cdr3_nt: TGTGCCAGCAGCCGACCTAGCGAAGTCTACAATGAGCAGTTCTTC
j_call: TRBJ2-2; v_call: TRBV4-3; d_call: -; clone_size: -; cdr3_aa: CASSQDGLASGELFF; cdr3_nt: TGCGCCAGCAGCCAAGATGGGCTAGCCTCCGGGGAGCTGTTTTTT
j_call: TRBJ2-7; v_call: TRBV11-2; d_call: TRBD1; clone_size: -; cdr3_aa: CASSWDRGGREQYF; cdr3_nt: TGTGCCAGCAGCTGGGACAGGGGGGGCCGGGAACAGTACTTC
j_call: TRBJ1-1; v_call: TRBV6-1; d_call: TRBD1; clone_size: -; cdr3_aa: CASVGTGGAIFSAFF; cdr3_nt: TGTGCCAGCGTGGGAACAGGGGGGGCGATTTTTTCAGCTTTCTTT
j_call: TRBJ2-1; v_call: TRBV5-1; d_call: TRBD2; clone_size: -; cdr3_aa: CASSFLAGGAYNEQFF; cdr3_nt: TGCGCCAGCAGCTTCTTAGCGGGAGGGGCCTACAATGAGCAGTTCTTC
j_call: TRBJ1-6; v_call: TRBV4-2; d_call: -; clone_size: -; cdr3_aa: CASSQAPFGIVPLHF; cdr3_nt: TGTGCCAGCAGCCAAGCACCGTTCGGGATAGTACCCCTCCACTTT
j_call: TRBJ1-1; v_call: TRBV30; d_call: -; clone_size: -; cdr3_aa: CAWSVGGRDTAFF; cdr3_nt: TGTGCCTGGAGTGTGGGAGGGAGGGATACGGCTTTCTTT
j_call: TRBJ1-2; v_call: TRBV19; d_call: -; clone_size: -; cdr3_aa: CASQDGTLKHYGYTF; cdr3_nt: TGTGCCAGCCAGGACGGGACTCTCAAACACTATGGCTACACCTTC
j_call: TRBJ2-4; v_call: TRBV27; d_call: TRBD1; clone_size: -; cdr3_aa: CATSRTGFKNIQYF; cdr3_nt: TGTGCCACCTCTCGGACAGGTTTCAAAAACATTCAGTACTTC
j_call: TRBJ2-1; v_call: TRBV5-4; d_call: TRBD2; clone_size: -; cdr3_aa: CASSFERERNEQFF; cdr3_nt: TGTGCCAGCAGCTTCGAGCGGGAGAGGAATGAGCAGTTCTTC
j_call: TRBJ1-6; v_call: TRBV6-1; d_call: -; clone_size: few; cdr3_aa: CASREGPRGSPLHF; cdr3_nt: TGTGCCAGCAGAGAGGGCCCCCGCGGTTCACCCCTCCACTTT
j_call: TRBJ1-2; v_call: TRBV6-5; d_call: TRBD1; clone_size: once; cdr3_aa: CASSHSTGDGYTF; cdr3_nt: TGTGCCAGCAGTCACTCGACAGGGGATGGCTACACCTTC
j_call: TRBJ2-3; v_call: TRBV6-1; d_call: TRBD1; clone_size: few; cdr3_aa: CASSMRRGPADTQYF; cdr3_nt: TGTGCCAGCAGTATGCGCAGGGGGCCGGCAGATACGCAGTATTTT
j_call: TRBJ2-3; v_call: TRBV19; d_call: -; clone_size: -; cdr3_aa: CASSMLTLDLSTDTQYF; cdr3_nt: TGTGCCAGTAGTATGCTGACACTGGACTTAAGCACAGATACGCAGTATTTT
j_call: TRBJ2-5; v_call: TRBV13; d_call: -; clone_size: -; cdr3_aa: CASSLVSGTQYF; cdr3_nt: TGTGCCAGCAGCTTAGTGAGCGGAACCCAGTACTTC
j_call: TRBJ2-7; v_call: TRBV5-1; d_call: TRBD1; clone_size: -; cdr3_aa: CASSLVLSQGNEQYF; cdr3_nt: TGCGCCAGCAGCTTAGTTCTTTCACAGGGGAACGAGCAGTACTTC
j_call: TRBJ1-6; v_call: TRBV27; d_call: -; clone_size: -; cdr3_aa: CASSPVGGSPLHF; cdr3_nt: TGTGCCAGCAGTCCAGTGGGAGGCTCACCCCTCCACTTT
j_call: TRBJ1-1; v_call: TRBV5-6; d_call: TRBD1; clone_size: -; cdr3_aa: CASSSVRDRRNTEAFF; cdr3_nt: TGTGCCAGCAGCTCCGTCCGGGACAGAAGGAACACTGAAGCTTTCTTT
j_call: TRBJ1-1; v_call: TRBV19; d_call: TRBD1; clone_size: -; cdr3_aa: CASEGQGANTEAFF; cdr3_nt: TGTGCCAGTGAAGGACAGGGGGCCAACACTGAAGCTTTCTTT
j_call: TRBJ1-2; v_call: TRBV7-9; d_call: -; clone_size: once; cdr3_aa: CASSLTAGGGYTF; cdr3_nt: TGTGCCAGCAGCTTAACGGCGGGTGGAGGCTACACCTTC
j_call: TRBJ2-7; v_call: TRBV29-1; d_call: -; clone_size: -; cdr3_aa: CSAEGAVGQPIYEQYF; cdr3_nt: TGCAGCGCGGAGGGGGCTGTCGGACAACCGATCTACGAGCAGTACTTC
j_call: TRBJ2-7; v_call: TRBV6-6; d_call: -; clone_size: -; cdr3_aa: CASSTRGNSYEQYF; cdr3_nt: TGTGCCAGCAGTACGAGGGGGAATTCCTACGAGCAGTACTTC
j_call: TRBJ1-3; v_call: TRBV6-5; d_call: -; clone_size: -; cdr3_aa: CASRTGGNTIYF; cdr3_nt: TGTGCCAGCCGAACAGGGGGAAACACCATATATTTT
j_call: TRBJ1-2; v_call: TRBV5-6; d_call: TRBD1; clone_size: -; cdr3_aa: CASSIQGEGNYGYTF; cdr3_nt: TGTGCCAGCAGCATCCAGGGGGAAGGGAACTATGGCTACACCTTC
j_call: TRBJ1-5; v_call: TRBV30; d_call: TRBD1; clone_size: -; cdr3_aa: CAWSRQGFQPQHF; cdr3_nt: TGTGCCTGGAGTCGACAGGGATTTCAGCCCCAGCATTTT
j_call: TRBJ2-1; v_call: TRBV4-3; d_call: -; clone_size: -; cdr3_aa: CASSKRLESSYNEQFF; cdr3_nt: TGCGCCAGCAGTAAACGACTGGAGAGCTCCTACAATGAGCAGTTCTTC
j_call: TRBJ1-1; v_call: TRBV11-2; d_call: -; clone_size: -; cdr3_aa: CASSSGSPSPPNTEAFF; cdr3_nt: TGTGCCAGCAGCTCCGGGTCCCCCTCACCTCCGAACACTGAAGCTTTCTTT
j_call: TRBJ2-3; v_call: TRBV6-5; d_call: -; clone_size: -; cdr3_aa: CASSYLGGGTDTQYF; cdr3_nt: TGTGCCAGCAGCTACCTGGGGGGAGGCACAGATACGCAGTATTTT
j_call: TRBJ1-2; v_call: TRBV28; d_call: TRBD1; clone_size: once; cdr3_aa: CASSPQDRELYGYTF; cdr3_nt: TGTGCCAGCAGTCCGCAGGACAGGGAGCTCTATGGCTACACCTTC
j_call: TRBJ2-7; v_call: TRBV29-1; d_call: -; clone_size: once; cdr3_aa: CSFATGYEQYF; cdr3_nt: TGCAGCTTTGCCACCGGCTACGAGCAGTACTTC
j_call: TRBJ2-1; v_call: TRBV5-1; d_call: TRBD2; clone_size: -; cdr3_aa: CASSSTLAGGHSSYNEQFF; cdr3_nt: TGCGCCAGCAGCTCCACTTTAGCGGGGGGCCATAGCTCCTACAATGAGCAGTTCTTC
j_call: TRBJ1-1; v_call: TRBV29-1; d_call: TRBD1; clone_size: -; cdr3_aa: CSSEGANEAFF; cdr3_nt: TGCAGCTCTGAGGGGGCCAATGAAGCTTTCTTT